These T cell receptor beta chains were read from a single sample in a study of blood T cell repertoires in COVID-19. Method: immunoSEQ multiplex PCR; TCRdb's copy keeps in-frame clones and lacks some. The top ten hold about 6% of the sample, which has some 200,000 clones, about nine tenths seen once. The sequencing input was peripheral blood. The receptor source for this set is an elderly man with acute or convalescent COVID-19. Each CDR3 is given with its conserved first and last residue. D genes are given only for firm matches. Clone size is not always given. Where it is, it says once, few, many or a class for expanded clones.

>TRBD1|TRBJ1-2|TRBV5-5|.
CASSTKVGTGVEANYGYTF
TGTGCCAGCAGCACCAAGGTTGGGACAGGGGTGGAAGCTAACTATGGCTACACCTTC
>TRBD1|TRBJ2-1|TRBV10-1|.
CAGDRGQCHEQFF
TGCGCCGGGGACAGGGGGCAGTGTCATGAGCAGTTCTTC
>TRBD1|TRBJ1-1|TRBV7-2|.
CASRSQGLAEAFF
TGTGCCAGCAGATCACAGGGGCTCGCTGAAGCTTTCTTT
>TRBD2|TRBJ2-1|TRBV4-1|.
CASSPTTSGGNEQFF
TGCGCCAGCAGCCCTACGACTAGCGGGGGTAATGAGCAGTTCTTC
>.|TRBJ1-6|TRBV27|.
CASSPLGVYNSPLHF
TGTGCCAGCAGTCCCCTCGGGGTGTATAATTCACCCCTCCACTTT
>TRBD1|TRBJ2-1|TRBV27|once
CASRTPGQILNEQFF
TGTGCCAGCAGAACTCCGGGACAGATTCTCAATGAGCAGTTCTTC
>TRBD1|TRBJ1-4|TRBV18|.
CASSPQGGEKLFF
TGTGCCAGCTCACCTCAGGGGGGTGAAAAACTGTTTTTT
>TRBD2|TRBJ2-1|TRBV19|.
CASRAGTSGSSYNEQFF
TGTGCCAGTAGGGCCGGGACTAGCGGGAGCTCCTACAATGAGCAGTTCTTC
>.|TRBJ1-1|TRBV28|.
CASSLEVGAGNTEAFF
TGTGCCAGCAGTTTGGAGGTGGGGGCCGGGAACACTGAAGCTTTCTTT
>.|TRBJ2-4|TRBV18|.
CASSSRSSGKNIQYF
TGTGCCAGCTCCTCGAGGAGCTCTGGGAAAAACATTCAGTACTTC
>TRBD2|TRBJ2-1|TRBV5-1|.
CASMDSGRTSYNEQFF
TGCGCCAGTATGGATAGCGGGAGGACCTCCTACAATGAGCAGTTCTTC
>TRBD1|TRBJ2-1|TRBV7-3|once
CASSPQGQAVYNEQFF
TGTGCCAGCAGCCCGCAGGGACAGGCCGTCTACAATGAGCAGTTCTTC
>.|TRBJ2-1|TRBV5-8|.
CASALWRARTYNEQFF
TGTGCCAGCGCCCTATGGAGAGCCAGAACCTACAATGAGCAGTTCTTC
>.|TRBJ2-5|TRBV7-2|.
CASSPPGVRETQYF
TGTGCCAGCAGCCCCCCGGGAGTTCGGGAGACCCAGTACTTC
>TRBD2|TRBJ2-2|TRBV3-1/TRBV3-2|.
CASSQKTSGINTGELFF
TGTGCCAGCAGCCAAAAGACTAGCGGGATTAACACCGGGGAGCTGTTTTTT
>TRBD2|TRBJ2-2|TRBV7-8|few
CASSLNGPSGTGELFF
TGTGCCAGCAGCTTAAACGGCCCTAGCGGGACCGGGGAGCTGTTTTTT
>TRBD1|TRBJ1-2|TRBV27|.
CASSERTGSGYTF
TGTGCCAGCAGTGAGAGGACAGGATCCGGCTACACCTTC
>.|TRBJ1-5|TRBV7-2|.
CASSFTRRDQPQHF
TGTGCCAGCAGCTTTACCCGCCGCGATCAGCCCCAGCATTTT
>.|TRBJ1-1|TRBV19|.
CASSTRRFAMNTEAFF
TGTGCCAGTAGTACTAGACGCTTTGCTATGAACACTGAAGCTTTCTTT
>.|TRBJ2-7|TRBV28|once
CASSFRLPYEQYF
TGTGCCAGCAGTTTTCGTCTCCCCTACGAGCAGTACTTC